The rows below give T cell receptor beta chains drawn from one sample of a study of PD-L1 blockade in urothelial cancer. Some clones are missing from TCRdb's copy, which holds only in-frame ones; the method was immunoSEQ multiplex PCR. This sample has about 51,000 clones, with about 86% found just once. The sequenced sample was PBMCs, obtained around atezolizumab (anti-PD-L1) treatment. Receptor source: a man in his 60s with urothelial cancer. Both conserved end residues are part of each CDR3. Fields, in order: D gene, CDR3 length, clone size, J gene, V gene, CDR3 DNA, CDR3 protein. The D gene is left open where the match is weak. Not all rows give a size; the values are once, few, many and, for expanded clones, a class.

D gene: NA
CDR3 length: 14
clone size: NA
J gene: TRBJ1-6
V gene: TRBV27
CDR3 DNA: TGTGCCAGCAGTTTTCAGGACTATAATTCACCCCTCCACTTT
CDR3 protein: CASSFQDYNSPLHF

D gene: NA
CDR3 length: 10
clone size: few
J gene: TRBJ2-7
V gene: TRBV6-1
CDR3 DNA: TGTGCCAGCAGTGATAACGAGCAGTACTTC
CDR3 protein: CASSDNEQYF

D gene: TRBD1
CDR3 length: 16
clone size: NA
J gene: TRBJ1-1
V gene: TRBV15
CDR3 DNA: TGTGCCACCAGCAGAGATCTGACAGGGACGGGCACTGAAGCTTTCTTT
CDR3 protein: CATSRDLTGTGTEAFF

D gene: NA
CDR3 length: 13
clone size: NA
J gene: TRBJ1-1
V gene: TRBV6-4
CDR3 DNA: TGTGCCAGCAGTATGACAGTGAACACTGAAGCTTTCTTT
CDR3 protein: CASSMTVNTEAFF

D gene: NA
CDR3 length: 16
clone size: NA
J gene: TRBJ2-7
V gene: TRBV6-4
CDR3 DNA: TGTGCCCCTTACGTAAGTTTGGGGGGAATACTCTACGAGCAGTACTTC
CDR3 protein: CAPYVSLGGILYEQYF

D gene: NA
CDR3 length: 13
clone size: once
J gene: TRBJ2-1
V gene: TRBV6-6
CDR3 DNA: TGTGCCAGCACTCCCAGCGTGGTCAATGAGCAGTTCTTC
CDR3 protein: CASTPSVVNEQFF

D gene: NA
CDR3 length: 14
clone size: NA
J gene: TRBJ1-6
V gene: TRBV7-6
CDR3 DNA: TGTGCCAGCAGCCGGCGGGACGGGGATTCACCCCTCCACTTT
CDR3 protein: CASSRRDGDSPLHF

D gene: TRBD2
CDR3 length: 15
clone size: NA
J gene: TRBJ2-1
V gene: TRBV7-3
CDR3 DNA: TGTGCCAGCAGCTCGACTAGCGGGGGCTACAATGAGCAGTTCTTC
CDR3 protein: CASSSTSGGYNEQFF

D gene: TRBD1
CDR3 length: 15
clone size: NA
J gene: TRBJ1-1
V gene: TRBV7-2
CDR3 DNA: TGTGCCAGCAGCATAAAACCAGGGGGGAGGACTGAAGCTTTCTTT
CDR3 protein: CASSIKPGGRTEAFF

D gene: NA
CDR3 length: 12
clone size: NA
J gene: TRBJ2-3
V gene: TRBV29-1
CDR3 DNA: TGCAGCGTTGAAGATTCTTCGGATACGCAGTATTTT
CDR3 protein: CSVEDSSDTQYF

D gene: TRBD1
CDR3 length: 14
clone size: NA
J gene: TRBJ2-1
V gene: TRBV9
CDR3 DNA: TGTGCCAGCAGCCCGACAGGGGGTAATAATGAGCAGTTCTTC
CDR3 protein: CASSPTGGNNEQFF

D gene: NA
CDR3 length: 15
clone size: NA
J gene: TRBJ2-5
V gene: TRBV4-2
CDR3 DNA: TGTGCCAGCAGCCAGGACCCGGGCCGGGAGCAGACCCAGTACTTC
CDR3 protein: CASSQDPGREQTQYF

D gene: TRBD2
CDR3 length: 16
clone size: NA
J gene: TRBJ2-1
V gene: TRBV7-9
CDR3 DNA: TGTGCCAGCAGCGTGAACTTAGCGGGCGCATACAATGAGCAGTTCTTC
CDR3 protein: CASSVNLAGAYNEQFF

D gene: TRBD2
CDR3 length: 15
clone size: NA
J gene: TRBJ2-5
V gene: TRBV28
CDR3 DNA: TGTGCCAGCAGTTTGGCGGGAGGGCGGCAAGAGACCCAGTACTTC
CDR3 protein: CASSLAGGRQETQYF

D gene: TRBD1
CDR3 length: 16
clone size: once
J gene: TRBJ1-5
V gene: TRBV18
CDR3 DNA: TGTGCCAGCTCATCCAGGGGGCAGGATGGCAATCAGCCCCAGCATTTT
CDR3 protein: CASSSRGQDGNQPQHF

D gene: NA
CDR3 length: 11
clone size: NA
J gene: TRBJ2-7
V gene: TRBV2
CDR3 DNA: TGTGCCAGCAGCAAGGGGTACGAGCAGTACTTC
CDR3 protein: CASSKGYEQYF

D gene: TRBD1
CDR3 length: 15
clone size: NA
J gene: TRBJ2-5
V gene: TRBV30
CDR3 DNA: TGTGCCTGGAGTGTACTATTTGGGACAGGCGGGACCCAGTACTTC
CDR3 protein: CAWSVLFGTGGTQYF

D gene: NA
CDR3 length: 17
clone size: NA
J gene: TRBJ1-2
V gene: TRBV7-2
CDR3 DNA: TGTGCCAGCAGCCCGCAACTCTCAGGGTATTTAGGCTATGGCTACACCTTC
CDR3 protein: CASSPQLSGYLGYGYTF

D gene: NA
CDR3 length: 15
clone size: NA
J gene: TRBJ2-2
V gene: TRBV5-4
CDR3 DNA: TGTGCCAGCAGCGGCAATAGGGGGAACACCGGGGAGCTGTTTTTT
CDR3 protein: CASSGNRGNTGELFF

D gene: NA
CDR3 length: 15
clone size: NA
J gene: TRBJ2-7
V gene: TRBV6-1
CDR3 DNA: TGTGCCAGCAGTTCCAGCGGAAAGAGCTCCTACGAGCAGTACTTC
CDR3 protein: CASSSSGKSSYEQYF

D gene: TRBD2
CDR3 length: 17
clone size: NA
J gene: TRBJ2-7
V gene: TRBV27
CDR3 DNA: TGTGCCAGCAGTTTAACTAGCGGGAGGGCCAATACCTACGAGCAGTACTTC
CDR3 protein: CASSLTSGRANTYEQYF

D gene: TRBD1
CDR3 length: 15
clone size: NA
J gene: TRBJ1-5
V gene: TRBV19
CDR3 DNA: TGTGCCAGTAGTCCTAGGCAGGGGGATAATCAGCCCCAGCATTTT
CDR3 protein: CASSPRQGDNQPQHF

D gene: TRBD2
CDR3 length: 18
clone size: NA
J gene: TRBJ2-1
V gene: TRBV15
CDR3 DNA: TGTGCCACCAGCTCTCCGACTAGCGGGAGCAGTAGATACAATGAGCAGTTCTTC
CDR3 protein: CATSSPTSGSSRYNEQFF

D gene: NA
CDR3 length: 16
clone size: NA
J gene: TRBJ1-2
V gene: TRBV29-1
CDR3 DNA: TGCAGCGTTGACTACCTCACAGGGAAAATTAACTATGGCTACACCTTC
CDR3 protein: CSVDYLTGKINYGYTF

D gene: TRBD2
CDR3 length: 20
clone size: NA
J gene: TRBJ2-6
V gene: TRBV4-2
CDR3 DNA: TGTGCCAGCAGCCAAGACGGGACTAGCGGGGTTAGCTCTGGGGCCAACGTCCTGACTTTC
CDR3 protein: CASSQDGTSGVSSGANVLTF

D gene: TRBD1
CDR3 length: 16
clone size: NA
J gene: TRBJ1-6
V gene: TRBV7-2
CDR3 DNA: TGTGCCAGCAGCCCCGGGACAGGGGAAAGGAATTCACCCCTCCACTTT
CDR3 protein: CASSPGTGERNSPLHF

D gene: TRBD2
CDR3 length: 17
clone size: NA
J gene: TRBJ2-4
V gene: TRBV5-4
CDR3 DNA: TGTGCCAGCAGCTTGAGTCAAGAGCGGGGGAGAAAAAACATTCAGTACTTC
CDR3 protein: CASSLSQERGRKNIQYF

D gene: TRBD2
CDR3 length: 16
clone size: NA
J gene: TRBJ2-5
V gene: TRBV4-1
CDR3 DNA: TGCGCCAGCAGCCGGGCCGAGCGGGGGGGAGTAGAGACCCAGTACTTC
CDR3 protein: CASSRAERGGVETQYF

D gene: NA
CDR3 length: 15
clone size: NA
J gene: TRBJ2-5
V gene: TRBV5-1
CDR3 DNA: TGCGCCAGCAGCTTGTTCATAAGCCTCATTGAGACCCAGTACTTC
CDR3 protein: CASSLFISLIETQYF

D gene: NA
CDR3 length: 13
clone size: NA
J gene: TRBJ1-6
V gene: TRBV27
CDR3 DNA: TGTGCCAGCAGCCGTAGACTTAATTCACCCCTCCACTTT
CDR3 protein: CASSRRLNSPLHF

D gene: NA
CDR3 length: 14
clone size: NA
J gene: TRBJ2-3
V gene: TRBV19
CDR3 DNA: TGTGCCAGTAGTATCTCCACCTCCTCGAGCGCGCAGTATTTT
CDR3 protein: CASSISTSSSAQYF

D gene: NA
CDR3 length: 16
clone size: once
J gene: TRBJ2-7
V gene: TRBV7-9
CDR3 DNA: TGTGCCAGCAGCCGGAGTTTGGGGGCCGGGTCCTACGAGCAGTACTTC
CDR3 protein: CASSRSLGAGSYEQYF

D gene: TRBD1
CDR3 length: 12
clone size: NA
J gene: TRBJ1-1
V gene: TRBV27
CDR3 DNA: TGTGCCAGCAGTAAAATAGGGGGCGAGGCTTTCTTT
CDR3 protein: CASSKIGGEAFF

D gene: NA
CDR3 length: 14
clone size: NA
J gene: TRBJ1-2
V gene: TRBV5-1
CDR3 DNA: TGCGCCAGCAGCTTAGGACAGTCGAGCTATGGCTACACCTTC
CDR3 protein: CASSLGQSSYGYTF

D gene: NA
CDR3 length: 14
clone size: NA
J gene: TRBJ2-5
V gene: TRBV5-4
CDR3 DNA: TGTGCCAGCAGCGCCAACAGGGGAGGAGGGACCCAGTACTTC
CDR3 protein: CASSANRGGGTQYF

D gene: NA
CDR3 length: 15
clone size: NA
J gene: TRBJ1-1
V gene: TRBV30
CDR3 DNA: TGTGCCTGGAGTAGGTTCCTAGGGGAGAACACTGAAGCTTTCTTT
CDR3 protein: CAWSRFLGENTEAFF

D gene: NA
CDR3 length: 16
clone size: NA
J gene: TRBJ2-5
V gene: TRBV9
CDR3 DNA: TGTGCCAGCAGCGTTCAGGGGGGAGTGCTACAAGAGACCCAGTACTTC
CDR3 protein: CASSVQGGVLQETQYF

D gene: NA
CDR3 length: 16
clone size: NA
J gene: TRBJ1-2
V gene: TRBV5-1
CDR3 DNA: TGCGCCAGCAGCTTGGGCCTGACCAGCGTCAACTATGGCTACACCTTC
CDR3 protein: CASSLGLTSVNYGYTF

D gene: NA
CDR3 length: 15
clone size: NA
J gene: TRBJ1-1
V gene: TRBV9
CDR3 DNA: TGTGCCAGCAGCGTAGTAGGGCAGGGCGGCACTGAAGCTTTCTTT
CDR3 protein: CASSVVGQGGTEAFF

D gene: TRBD1
CDR3 length: 13
clone size: once
J gene: TRBJ2-2
V gene: TRBV6-6
CDR3 DNA: TGTGCCAGCAGTGGACAGGGGTATGGGGAGCTGTTTTTT
CDR3 protein: CASSGQGYGELFF

D gene: TRBD1
CDR3 length: 18
clone size: NA
J gene: TRBJ2-2
V gene: TRBV4-2
CDR3 DNA: TGTGCCAGCAGCCAAGATGGGACAGGGGGCGTCGGGACCGGGGAGCTGTTTTTT
CDR3 protein: CASSQDGTGGVGTGELFF

D gene: NA
CDR3 length: 16
clone size: NA
J gene: TRBJ2-5
V gene: TRBV5-1
CDR3 DNA: TGCGCCAGCAGCCCCGCTCGTCTATGGGAGCAAGAGACCCAGTACTTC
CDR3 protein: CASSPARLWEQETQYF

D gene: NA
CDR3 length: 13
clone size: NA
J gene: TRBJ2-7
V gene: TRBV27
CDR3 DNA: TGTGCCAGCCTTGGACACCACTCCTACGAGCAGTACTTC
CDR3 protein: CASLGHHSYEQYF

D gene: TRBD2
CDR3 length: 15
clone size: NA
J gene: TRBJ2-3
V gene: TRBV19
CDR3 DNA: TGTGCCAGTAGTATTACGGGACTAGCGGGAGATACGCAGTATTTT
CDR3 protein: CASSITGLAGDTQYF

D gene: TRBD1
CDR3 length: 15
clone size: NA
J gene: TRBJ1-2
V gene: TRBV7-2
CDR3 DNA: TGTGCCAGCAGCCAACAGGGGGCTCAGCCTTATGGCTACACCTTC
CDR3 protein: CASSQQGAQPYGYTF

D gene: TRBD2
CDR3 length: 17
clone size: NA
J gene: TRBJ2-4
V gene: TRBV18
CDR3 DNA: TGTGCCAGCTCACCACCCTTATTGACTAGCGGAAAAAACATTCAGTACTTC
CDR3 protein: CASSPPLLTSGKNIQYF

D gene: TRBD1
CDR3 length: 14
clone size: NA
J gene: TRBJ2-7
V gene: TRBV19
CDR3 DNA: TGTGCCAGTAGTAGGGACAGGAGCTCCTACGAGCAGTACTTC
CDR3 protein: CASSRDRSSYEQYF

D gene: TRBD2
CDR3 length: 17
clone size: NA
J gene: TRBJ2-5
V gene: TRBV11-2
CDR3 DNA: TGTGCCAGCACCGACATCCTGGCGCGGGGGGGCCAAGAGACCCAGTACTTC
CDR3 protein: CASTDILARGGQETQYF

D gene: NA
CDR3 length: 15
clone size: NA
J gene: TRBJ2-3
V gene: TRBV5-1
CDR3 DNA: TGCGCCAGCAGCTTACAACAGCAAAGTGGAGATACGCAGTATTTT
CDR3 protein: CASSLQQQSGDTQYF

D gene: NA
CDR3 length: 16
clone size: NA
J gene: TRBJ1-2
V gene: TRBV27
CDR3 DNA: TGTGCCAGCAGTATCGCCGGGAGACAAGGAAACTATGGCTACACCTTC
CDR3 protein: CASSIAGRQGNYGYTF

D gene: TRBD2
CDR3 length: 15
clone size: NA
J gene: TRBJ2-1
V gene: TRBV2
CDR3 DNA: TGTGCCAGCAGACCCGGGACTAGCGGATCCAATGAGCAGTTCTTC
CDR3 protein: CASRPGTSGSNEQFF

D gene: NA
CDR3 length: 15
clone size: NA
J gene: TRBJ2-7
V gene: TRBV10-2
CDR3 DNA: TGCGCCAGCAGTGAGACAGAACTGATCAGCTACGAGCAGTACTTC
CDR3 protein: CASSETELISYEQYF

D gene: TRBD1
CDR3 length: 15
clone size: NA
J gene: TRBJ1-3
V gene: TRBV13
CDR3 DNA: TGTGCCAGCAGCTTGACAGGGGACTCTGGAAACACCATATATTTT
CDR3 protein: CASSLTGDSGNTIYF

D gene: NA
CDR3 length: 13
clone size: few
J gene: TRBJ1-6
V gene: TRBV30
CDR3 DNA: TGTGCCTGGAGCCTCCAGGATAATTCACCCCTCCACTTT
CDR3 protein: CAWSLQDNSPLHF

D gene: NA
CDR3 length: 14
clone size: NA
J gene: TRBJ1-2
V gene: TRBV19
CDR3 DNA: TGTGCCAGTAGTATAACAGGACAGCTCTATGGCTACACCTTC
CDR3 protein: CASSITGQLYGYTF

D gene: TRBD1
CDR3 length: 15
clone size: NA
J gene: TRBJ2-7
V gene: TRBV18
CDR3 DNA: TGTGCCAGCTCACCCGGGACAGGGGGCACCTACGAGCAGTACTTC
CDR3 protein: CASSPGTGGTYEQYF

D gene: TRBD1
CDR3 length: 16
clone size: few
J gene: TRBJ2-4
V gene: TRBV5-4
CDR3 DNA: TGTGCCAGCAGCCCACAGGGGGCTGGGGCCAAAAACATTCAGTACTTC
CDR3 protein: CASSPQGAGAKNIQYF

D gene: TRBD1
CDR3 length: 14
clone size: NA
J gene: TRBJ2-7
V gene: TRBV7-2
CDR3 DNA: TGTGCCAGCAGCTTGGACAGGGCTACCTACGAGCAGTACTTC
CDR3 protein: CASSLDRATYEQYF

D gene: TRBD1
CDR3 length: 14
clone size: NA
J gene: TRBJ1-5
V gene: TRBV7-2
CDR3 DNA: TGTGCCAGCAGCCCGAGACAGGGTCGCCAGCCCCAGCATTTT
CDR3 protein: CASSPRQGRQPQHF

D gene: TRBD2
CDR3 length: 15
clone size: NA
J gene: TRBJ2-1
V gene: TRBV4-2
CDR3 DNA: TGTGCCAGCAGTCGCGGGACTAGCGGGTACAATGAGCAGTTCTTC
CDR3 protein: CASSRGTSGYNEQFF